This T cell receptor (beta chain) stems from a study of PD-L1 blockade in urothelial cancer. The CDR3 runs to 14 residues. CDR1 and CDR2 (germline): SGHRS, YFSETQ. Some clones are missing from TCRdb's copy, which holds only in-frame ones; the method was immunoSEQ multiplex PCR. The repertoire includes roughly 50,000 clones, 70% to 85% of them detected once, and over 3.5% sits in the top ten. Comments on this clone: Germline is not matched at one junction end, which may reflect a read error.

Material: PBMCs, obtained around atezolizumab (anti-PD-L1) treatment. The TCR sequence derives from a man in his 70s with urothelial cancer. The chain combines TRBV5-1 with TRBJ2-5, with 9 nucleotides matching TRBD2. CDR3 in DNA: TGTGCCAGCAGCTTCGCGGGGGGGCGGGAGACCCAGTACTTC. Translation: CASSFAGGRETQYF.